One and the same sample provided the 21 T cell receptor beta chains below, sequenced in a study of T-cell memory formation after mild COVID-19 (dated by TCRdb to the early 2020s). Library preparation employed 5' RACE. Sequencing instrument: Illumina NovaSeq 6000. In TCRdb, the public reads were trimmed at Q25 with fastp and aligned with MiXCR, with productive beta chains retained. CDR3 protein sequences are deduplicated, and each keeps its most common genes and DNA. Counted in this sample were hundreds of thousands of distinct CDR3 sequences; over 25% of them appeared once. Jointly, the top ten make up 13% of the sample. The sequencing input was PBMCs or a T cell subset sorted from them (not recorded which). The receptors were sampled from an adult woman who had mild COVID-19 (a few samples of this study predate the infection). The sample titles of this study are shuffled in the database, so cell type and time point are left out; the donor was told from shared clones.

The CDR3, as DNA: TGTGCCACCAGTGATTATCAGGGGGCACCCTACAATGAGCAGTTCTTC. Translating it yields CATSDYQGAPYNEQFF. V and J are TRBV24-1 and TRBJ2-1, with 8 bases that match TRBD1. J was trimmed by 2 bases and V by 2 bases; bases with no gene match: 4. CDR1 is KGHDR, CDR2 SFDVKD, per germline. The CDR3 contains 16 residues.

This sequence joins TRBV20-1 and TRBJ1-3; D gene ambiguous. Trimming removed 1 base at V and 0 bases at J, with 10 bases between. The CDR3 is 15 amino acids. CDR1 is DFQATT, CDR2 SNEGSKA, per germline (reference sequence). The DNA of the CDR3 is TGCAGTGCTAGAGCCAGTGGGGACTCTGGAAACACCATATATTTT. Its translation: CSARASGDSGNTIYF.

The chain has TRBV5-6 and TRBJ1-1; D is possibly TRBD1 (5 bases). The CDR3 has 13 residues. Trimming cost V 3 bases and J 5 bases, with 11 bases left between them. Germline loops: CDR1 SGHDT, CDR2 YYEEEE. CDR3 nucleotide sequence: TGTGCCAGCAGCTCCCTTCGGACAACTGAAGCTTTCTTT. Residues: CASSSLRTTEAFF.

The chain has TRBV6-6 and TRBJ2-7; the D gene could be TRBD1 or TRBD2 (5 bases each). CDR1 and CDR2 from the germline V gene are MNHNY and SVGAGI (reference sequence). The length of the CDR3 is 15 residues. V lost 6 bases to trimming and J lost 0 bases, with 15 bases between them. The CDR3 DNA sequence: TGTGCCAGCAGGCGGGTCCGGGACGGCTCCTACGAGCAGTACTTC. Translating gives CASRRVRDGSYEQYF.

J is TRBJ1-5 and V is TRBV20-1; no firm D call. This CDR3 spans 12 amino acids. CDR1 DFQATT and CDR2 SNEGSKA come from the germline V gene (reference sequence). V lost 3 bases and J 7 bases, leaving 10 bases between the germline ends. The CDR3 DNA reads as TGCAGTGCTAGTAGGGCCGGCCAGCCCCAGCATTTT. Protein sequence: CSASRAGQPQHF.

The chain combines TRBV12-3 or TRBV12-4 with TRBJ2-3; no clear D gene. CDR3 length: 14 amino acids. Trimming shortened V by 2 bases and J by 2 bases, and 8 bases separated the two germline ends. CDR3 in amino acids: CASSLNDNTDTQYF. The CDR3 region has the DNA TGTGCCAGCAGTTTAAACGACAACACAGATACGCAGTATTTT.

The chain's CDR3 is CATSDEHGETQYF. In DNA, the CDR3 is TGTGCCACCAGTGATGAACACGGGGAGACCCAGTACTTC. The chain recombines TRBV24-1 with TRBJ2-5; D gene uncertain. The CDR3 is made up of 13 amino acids. Germline V gene sequence: CDR1 KGHDR, CDR2 SFDVKD. Trimming removed 3 bases from V and 5 bases from J, with 9 bases in between.

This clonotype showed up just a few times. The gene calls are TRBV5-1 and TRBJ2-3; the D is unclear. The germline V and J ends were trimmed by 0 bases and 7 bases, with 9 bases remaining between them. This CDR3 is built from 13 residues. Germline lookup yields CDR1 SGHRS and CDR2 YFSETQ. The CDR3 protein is CASSLEARYTQYF. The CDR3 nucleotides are TGCGCCAGCAGCTTGGAGGCCAGATATACGCAGTATTTT.

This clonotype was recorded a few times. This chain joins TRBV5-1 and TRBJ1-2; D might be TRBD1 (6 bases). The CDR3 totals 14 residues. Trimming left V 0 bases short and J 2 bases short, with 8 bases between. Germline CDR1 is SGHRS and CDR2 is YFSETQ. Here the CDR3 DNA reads TGCGCCAGCAGCTTGGATCAGGGGAACTATGGCTACACCTTC. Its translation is CASSLDQGNYGYTF. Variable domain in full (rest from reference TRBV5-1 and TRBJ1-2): KAGVTQTPRYLIKTRGQQVTLSCSPISGHRSVSWYQQTPGQGLQFLFEYFSETQRNKGNFPGRFSGRQFSNSRSEMNVSTLELGDSALYLCASSLDQGNYGYTFGSGTRLTVV.

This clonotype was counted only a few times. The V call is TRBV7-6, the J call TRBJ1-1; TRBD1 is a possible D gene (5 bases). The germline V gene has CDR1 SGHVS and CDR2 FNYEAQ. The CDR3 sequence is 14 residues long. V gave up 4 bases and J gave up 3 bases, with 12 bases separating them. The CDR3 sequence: CASSWGGSDTEAFF. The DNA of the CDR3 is TGTGCCAGCAGCTGGGGGGGATCCGACACTGAAGCTTTCTTT.

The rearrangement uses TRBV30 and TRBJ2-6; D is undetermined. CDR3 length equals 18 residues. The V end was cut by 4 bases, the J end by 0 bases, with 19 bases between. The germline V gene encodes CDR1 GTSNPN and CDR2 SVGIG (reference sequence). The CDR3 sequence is CAWMRMDPWSSGANVLTF. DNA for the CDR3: TGTGCCTGGATGCGGATGGACCCCTGGAGCTCTGGGGCCAACGTCCTGACTTTC. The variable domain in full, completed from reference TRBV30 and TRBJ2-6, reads SQTIHQWPATLVQPVGSPLSLECTVEGTSNPNLYWYRQAAGRGLQLLFYSVGIGQISSEVPQNLSASRPQDRQFILSSKKLLLSDSGFYLCAWMRMDPWSSGANVLTFGAGSRLTVL.

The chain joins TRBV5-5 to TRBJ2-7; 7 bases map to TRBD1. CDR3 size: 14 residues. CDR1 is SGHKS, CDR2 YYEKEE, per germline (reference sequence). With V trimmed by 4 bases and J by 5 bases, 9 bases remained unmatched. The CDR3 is CASSPVQGSHEQYF. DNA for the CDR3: TGTGCCAGCAGCCCGGTACAGGGGAGCCACGAGCAGTACTTC.

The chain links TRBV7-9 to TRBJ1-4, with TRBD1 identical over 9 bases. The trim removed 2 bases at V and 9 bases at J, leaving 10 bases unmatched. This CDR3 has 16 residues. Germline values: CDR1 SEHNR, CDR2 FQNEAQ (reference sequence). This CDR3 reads CASSLPPETGGQKLFF. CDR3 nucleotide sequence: TGTGCCAGCAGCTTACCACCCGAGACAGGGGGGCAAAAACTGTTTTTT.

The CDR3 loop reads CASSYRGESYGYTF. The CDR3, as DNA: TGTGCCAGCAGTTACCGCGGGGAAAGCTATGGCTACACCTTC. The V gene is TRBV6-5, the J gene TRBJ1-2, with D hard to call. This CDR3 has 14 residues. Trimming pared 2 bases from V and 4 bases from J, leaving 11 bases between. Looked up from germline, CDR1 is MNHEY and CDR2 is SVGAGI.

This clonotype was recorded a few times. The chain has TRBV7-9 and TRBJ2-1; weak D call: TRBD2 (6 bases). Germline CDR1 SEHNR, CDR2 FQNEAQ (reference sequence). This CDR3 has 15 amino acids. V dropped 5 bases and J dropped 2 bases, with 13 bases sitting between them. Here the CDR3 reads CASSPIADPYNEQFF. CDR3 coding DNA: TGTGCCAGCAGCCCGATAGCGGACCCCTACAATGAGCAGTTCTTC.

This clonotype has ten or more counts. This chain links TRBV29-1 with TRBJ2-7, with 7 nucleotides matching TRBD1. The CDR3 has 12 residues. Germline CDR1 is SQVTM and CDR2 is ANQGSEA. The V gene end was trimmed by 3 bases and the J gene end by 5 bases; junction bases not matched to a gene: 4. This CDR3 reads CSVEGQGDEQYF. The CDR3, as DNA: TGCAGCGTTGAGGGCCAGGGGGACGAGCAGTACTTC.

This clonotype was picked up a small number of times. The CDR3 nucleotides are TGTGCCACCAGTGATACAGGCTACGAGCAGTACTTC. Translating gives CATSDTGYEQYF. The chain employs TRBV24-1 and TRBJ2-7; a possible D gene is TRBD1 (5 bases). Trimming removed 3 bases from V and 3 bases from J, with 5 bases in between. Germline-derived CDR1 and CDR2 are KGHDR and SFDVKD. This CDR3 region has 12 residues.

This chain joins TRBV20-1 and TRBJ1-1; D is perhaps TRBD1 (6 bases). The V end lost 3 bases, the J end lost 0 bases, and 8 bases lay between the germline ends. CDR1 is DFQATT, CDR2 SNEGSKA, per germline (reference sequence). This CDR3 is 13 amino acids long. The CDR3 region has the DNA TGCAGTGCTAGGGCAGGGGTGAACACTGAAGCTTTCTTT. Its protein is CSARAGVNTEAFF.

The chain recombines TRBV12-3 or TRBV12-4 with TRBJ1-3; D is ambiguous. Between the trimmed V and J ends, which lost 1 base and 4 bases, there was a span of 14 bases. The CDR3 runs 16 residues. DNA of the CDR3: TGTGCCAGCAGTTTAGAGCAGCTCCTTCTCGGAAACACCATATATTTT. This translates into CASSLEQLLLGNTIYF.

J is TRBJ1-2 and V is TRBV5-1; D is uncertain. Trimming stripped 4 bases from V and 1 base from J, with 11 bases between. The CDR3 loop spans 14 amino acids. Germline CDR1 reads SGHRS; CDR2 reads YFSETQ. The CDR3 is CASSDGGSNYGYTF. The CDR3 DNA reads TGCGCCAGCAGCGACGGCGGGAGTAACTATGGCTACACCTTC.

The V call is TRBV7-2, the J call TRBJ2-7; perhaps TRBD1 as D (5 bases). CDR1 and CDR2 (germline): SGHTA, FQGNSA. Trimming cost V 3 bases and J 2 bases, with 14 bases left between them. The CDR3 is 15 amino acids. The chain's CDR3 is CASSFAAPTAYEQYF. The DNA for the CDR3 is TGTGCCAGCAGCTTCGCCGCTCCGACAGCCTACGAGCAGTACTTC.